The clone carrying this T cell receptor (beta chain) has only a few counts. Patients picked for sequencing had shown CD8+CD57+ cell expansion detected by flow cytometry. The CDR3 has 18 residues. V shed 1 base and J 9 bases; nucleotides not matched to a gene: 15. Germline assignment: CDR1 SGHRS and CDR2 YFSETQ. Genomic DNA, serving as template, underwent TCR beta VDJ and CDR3 profiling. TCRdb reprocessed the reads via MiXCR and lists one record per CDR3 protein. The sample gives about 180,000 distinct CDR3 sequences, less than 60% of which show up once; about 2% is in the top ten. These data originate in a study of CD8+CD57+ T cells in acquired aplastic anemia.

The V and J genes are TRBV5-1 and TRBJ2-1; TRBD2 aligns across 11 bases. Sequencing was done on a sample of sorted CD4+, CD8+, or CD8+CD57+ T cells (not recorded which) from PBMCs. The clonotype was recovered from a human donor with aplastic anemia. CDR3: CASSLTPIAGGPRGEQFF. The CDR3 DNA reads TGCGCCAGCAGCTTGACCCCTATAGCGGGAGGGCCCCGGGGTGAGCAGTTCTTC.